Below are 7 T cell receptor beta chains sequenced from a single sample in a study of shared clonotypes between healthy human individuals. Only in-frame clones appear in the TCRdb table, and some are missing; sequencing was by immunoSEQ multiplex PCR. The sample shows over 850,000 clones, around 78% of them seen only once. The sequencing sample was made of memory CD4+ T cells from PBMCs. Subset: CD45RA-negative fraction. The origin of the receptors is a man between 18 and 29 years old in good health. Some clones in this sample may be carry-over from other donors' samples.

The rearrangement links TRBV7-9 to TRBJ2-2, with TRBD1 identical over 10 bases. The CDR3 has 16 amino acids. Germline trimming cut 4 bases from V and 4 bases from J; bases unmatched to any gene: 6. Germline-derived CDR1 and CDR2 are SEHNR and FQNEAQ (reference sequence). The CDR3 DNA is TGTGCCAGCAGCTCCGGGACAGGGGTAAGCACCGGGGAGCTGTTTTTT. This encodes CASSSGTGVSTGELFF.

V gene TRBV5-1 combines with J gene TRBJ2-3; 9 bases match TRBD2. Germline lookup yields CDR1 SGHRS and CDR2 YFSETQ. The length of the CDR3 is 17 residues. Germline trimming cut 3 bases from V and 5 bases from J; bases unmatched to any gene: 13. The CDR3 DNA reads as TGCGCCAGCAGCTCCCCGGAGGTAGCGGGAGCGTTAGATACGCAGTATTTT. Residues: CASSSPEVAGALDTQYF. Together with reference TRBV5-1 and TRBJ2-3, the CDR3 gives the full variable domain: KAGVTQTPRYLIKTRGQQVTLSCSPISGHRSVSWYQQTPGQGLQFLFEYFSETQRNKGNFPGRFSGRQFSNSRSEMNVSTLELGDSALYLCASSSPEVAGALDTQYFGPGTRLTVL.

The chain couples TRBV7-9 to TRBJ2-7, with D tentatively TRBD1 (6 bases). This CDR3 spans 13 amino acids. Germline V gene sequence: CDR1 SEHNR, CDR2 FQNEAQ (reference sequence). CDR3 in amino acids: CASKGDGTYEQYF. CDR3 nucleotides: TGTGCGAGTAAGGGGGACGGTACCTACGAGCAGTACTTC.

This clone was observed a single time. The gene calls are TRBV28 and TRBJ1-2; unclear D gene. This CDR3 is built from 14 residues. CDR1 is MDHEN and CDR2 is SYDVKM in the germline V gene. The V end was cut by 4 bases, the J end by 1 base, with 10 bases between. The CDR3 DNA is TGTGCCAGCAGTTCGACGGACTATAACTATGGCTACACCTTC. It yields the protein CASSSTDYNYGYTF.

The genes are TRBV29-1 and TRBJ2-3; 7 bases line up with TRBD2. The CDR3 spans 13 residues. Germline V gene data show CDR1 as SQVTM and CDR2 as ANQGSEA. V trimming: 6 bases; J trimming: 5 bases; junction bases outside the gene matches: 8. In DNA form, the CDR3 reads TGCAGCGTGCGGGGGTTAGCGGGAGATACGCAGTATTTT. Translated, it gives CSVRGLAGDTQYF.

The CDR3 protein is CSVTTGQETQYF. In DNA, the CDR3 is TGCAGCGTAACGACAGGTCAAGAGACCCAGTACTTC. The chain has TRBV29-1 and TRBJ2-5; maybe TRBD1 (6 bases). CDR1 and CDR2 (germline): SQVTM, ANQGSEA. V lost 6 bases, J lost 2 bases, and 10 bases lay in between. This CDR3 spans 12 amino acids.

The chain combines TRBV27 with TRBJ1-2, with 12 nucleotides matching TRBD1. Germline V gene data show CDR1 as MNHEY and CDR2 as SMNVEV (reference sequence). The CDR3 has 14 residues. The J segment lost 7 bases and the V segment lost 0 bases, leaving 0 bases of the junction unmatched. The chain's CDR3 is CASSLSGQGAGYTF. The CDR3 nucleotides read TGTGCCAGCAGTTTATCGGGACAGGGGGCTGGCTACACCTTC.